This T cell receptor (beta chain) derives from a study of blood T cell repertoires in COVID-19. Study at large: Material from acute and convalescent COVID-19 was sourced from the United States, Italy and Spain. T cells, B-cell-depleted T cells, or PBMCs supplied cDNA or gDNA.

This clone was seen only a few times. This table comes from immunoSEQ multiplex PCR, and its TCRdb copy is limited to in-frame clones, with some not included. There are about 180,000 clones in the sample; around 83% occur only once, and under 10% lies in the top ten. The germline V gene has CDR1 LGHDT and CDR2 YNNKEL (reference sequence). This CDR3 region has 12 residues. Trimming took 3 bases from V and 9 from J, leaving 11 bases between them. The clonotype comes from a woman in her 70s with COVID-19, enrolled during active disease. The chain couples TRBV3-1 (or the pseudogene TRBV3-2) to TRBJ1-1, with D uncertain. The sequenced material came from peripheral blood. CDR3 sequence reads: CASSHTEAKAFF. CDR3 DNA sequence: TGTGCCAGCAGCCACACGGAGGCGAAAGCTTTCTTT.